One T cell receptor beta chain is described in this entry. The antigen remains undetermined. The sample is drawn from a study of T cells after yellow fever vaccination. Study findings and constraints: Few clonotypes appeared in both CD4 and CD8 compartments. The study re-detected most primary-vaccination clones after the booster (nearly 97% CD4, 88% CD8).

Germline V gives CDR1 SGHAT, CDR2 FQNNGV. The CDR3 length is 13 residues. The V end was cut by 5 bases, the J end by 3 bases, with 11 bases between. By 5'RACE template switching, TCR cDNA was produced, with a universal primer site and UMIs added in the process. From the 5' RACE reads, TCRdb called clonotypes with MiXCR, one entry per CDR3 protein. The sample lists hundreds of thousands of distinct CDR3 sequences, about 14% occurring once. The input for sequencing was PBMCs, taken on the day of the yellow fever booster vaccination. The V gene is TRBV11-2, the J gene TRBJ2-7; D gene uncertain. This receptor was taken from a man in his thirties or forties who received the YFV17D yellow fever vaccine. The CDR3 spells CASSPHNIYEQYF. The DNA of the CDR3 is TGTGCCAGCAGCCCACACAACATCTACGAGCAGTACTTC.